Each of the 27 T cell receptor beta chains below was sequenced from the same sample in a study of blood T cell repertoires in COVID-19. Using immunoSEQ multiplex PCR, the repertoire was profiled, and TCRdb retains in-frame clones only, with some absent. The data contain 47,000 or so clones, 75% to 85% of them singletons. The sample taken for sequencing was peripheral blood. Receptors originate from a woman aged 55-69 years with acute or convalescent COVID-19.

The chain joins TRBV5-6 to TRBJ2-5; 9 nucleotides line up with TRBD2. This CDR3 is 16 amino acids long. In germline, CDR1 is SGHDT, CDR2 YYEEEE. J lost 5 bases, V lost 0 bases, and 8 bases had no gene match. CDR3: CASSLAIAGVGETQYF. The DNA for the CDR3 is TGTGCCAGCAGCTTGGCAATAGCGGGAGTGGGGGAGACCCAGTACTTC. Drawing the rest from reference TRBV5-6 and TRBJ2-5, the complete variable domain is DAGVTQSPTHLIKTRGQQVTLRCSPKSGHDTVSWYQQALGQGPQFIFQYYEEEERQRGNFPDRFSGHQFPNYSSELNVNALLLGDSALYLCASSLAIAGVGETQYFGPGTRLLVL.

This clone has only one observation. The J gene is TRBJ2-7, the V gene TRBV6-1, with 8 nucleotides matching TRBD1. The CDR3 has 15 residues. Germline lookup yields CDR1 MNHNS and CDR2 SASEGT. Losses at the gene ends were 2 bases for V and 2 bases for J; bases not matched to a gene: 5. The CDR3 DNA follows: TGTGCCAGCAGTGAATATGGACAGGGTGCCTACGAGCAGTACTTC. Translated: CASSEYGQGAYEQYF.

This clone was picked up a small number of times. This chain connects TRBV6-5 to TRBJ1-2, with D perhaps TRBD1 (6 bases). The V and J ends lost 5 bases and 9 bases respectively, with 16 bases between them. The CDR3 runs 13 residues. Looked up from germline, CDR1 is MNHEY and CDR2 is SVGAGI. CDR3 amino acids: CASSTTKGGRYTF. The DNA of the CDR3 is TGTGCCAGCAGTACTACTAAAGGGGGACGCTACACCTTC.

The chain recombines TRBV18 with TRBJ2-2, with D possibly matching TRBD2 (5 bases). The length of the CDR3 is 14 residues. CDR1 and CDR2 (germline): KGHSH, LQKENI. V was trimmed by 6 bases and J by 6 bases, leaving 14 bases between them. CDR3 amino acids: CASSPTAGAGELFF. In DNA form, the CDR3 reads TGTGCCAGCTCCCCGACGGCGGGTGCCGGGGAGCTGTTTTTT.

This clone came up once. The chain joins TRBV13 to TRBJ2-1; 14 bases are a match to TRBD2. The germline CDR1 and CDR2 sequences are PRHDT and FYEKMQ (reference sequence). Unmatched junction bases numbered 12, after V lost 4 bases and J lost 10 bases. This CDR3 region has 17 residues. CDR3 sequence reads: CASSWGETSGRAKEQFF. CDR3 sequence (DNA): TGTGCCAGCAGCTGGGGAGAGACTAGCGGGAGGGCCAAGGAGCAGTTCTTC. Together with reference TRBV13 and TRBJ2-1, the CDR3 gives the full variable domain: AAGVIQSPRHLIKEKRETATLKCYPIPRHDTVYWYQQGPGQDPQFLISFYEKMQSDKGSIPDRFSAQQFSDYHSELNMSSLELGDSALYFCASSWGETSGRAKEQFFGPGTRLTVL.

This sequence joins TRBV11-2 and TRBJ1-2, with D perhaps matching TRBD1 (5 bases). The germline V gene encodes CDR1 SGHAT and CDR2 FQNNGV. There are 14 residues in the CDR3. The V end was cut by 5 bases, the J end by 4 bases, with 14 bases between. CDR3 region: CASSPGGGGYGYTF. The CDR3 DNA follows: TGTGCCAGCAGCCCCGGCGGGGGTGGCTATGGCTACACCTTC.

The V call is TRBV9, the J call TRBJ1-4; 7 positions agree with TRBD1. The ends lost 4 bases at V and 7 bases at J; junction bases unmatched: 4. The CDR3 contains 13 residues. In germline, CDR1 is SGDLS, CDR2 YYNGEE. CDR3 sequence (DNA): TGTGCCAGCAGCCCCCCAGGGGGTGAAAAACTGTTTTTT. The encoded protein is CASSPPGGEKLFF.

The chain is built from TRBV5-1 and TRBJ2-1; TRBD2 matches 7 bases. Germline lookup yields CDR1 SGHRS and CDR2 YFSETQ. The V gene end was trimmed by 1 base and the J gene end by 5 bases; junction bases not matched to a gene: 6. The length of the CDR3 is 15 residues. The CDR3 sequence is CASSLSPSGNNEQFF. Here the CDR3 DNA reads TGCGCCAGCAGCTTGAGCCCTAGCGGTAACAATGAGCAGTTCTTC.

The rearrangement links TRBV9 to TRBJ1-1; D may be TRBD1 (6 bases). V shed 6 bases and J shed 0 bases, with 18 bases lying between them. This CDR3 has 16 residues. Germline values: CDR1 SGDLS, CDR2 YYNGEE. CDR3 loop: CASKRGPPSMNTEAFF. As DNA, the CDR3 is TGTGCCAGCAAGCGGGGGCCCCCATCCATGAACACTGAAGCTTTCTTT.

This chain connects TRBV10-3 to TRBJ1-2; 10 nucleotides agree with TRBD1. The CDR3 contains 14 residues. V shed 6 bases, J shed 4 bases, and the junction held 5 bases outside the gene matches. The germline V gene has CDR1 ENHRY and CDR2 SYGVKD. CDR3 DNA sequence: TGTGCCATCAGGGAGACAGGGGGCGCCTATGGCTACACCTTC. It yields the protein CAIRETGGAYGYTF.

The rearrangement joins TRBV7-3 to TRBJ2-3; a weak D match, TRBD2 (6 bases). Germline V CDR1 and CDR2: SGHTA, FQGTGA. This CDR3 is 16 amino acids long. The V and J ends lost 5 bases and 0 bases respectively, with 15 bases between them. This chain's CDR3 is CASSVRPSVSTDTQYF. The CDR3 nucleotides read TGTGCCAGCAGCGTAAGGCCTAGCGTTAGCACAGATACGCAGTATTTT.

The chain employs TRBV11-3 and TRBJ2-1; 10 bases are shared with TRBD2. J gave up 10 bases and V 6 bases, and 15 bases lay outside the gene matches. This CDR3 spans 16 amino acids. From germline, CDR1 is SGHNT and CDR2 YENEEA. CDR3 amino acids: CASSEQGNSGGTEQFF. The CDR3 bases are TGTGCCAGCAGTGAGCAGGGGAATAGCGGGGGGACCGAGCAGTTCTTC.

The rearrangement joins TRBV7-2 to TRBJ2-3, with 9 bases fitting TRBD2. The CDR3 covers 16 residues. CDR1 and CDR2 from the germline V gene are SGHTA and FQGNSA. The trim removed 0 bases at V and 6 bases at J, leaving 7 bases unmatched. The CDR3 nucleotides are TGTGCCAGCAGCTTAGCTAGCGGGGGCCTCGCCGATACGCAGTATTTT. This translates into CASSLASGGLADTQYF. Based on the CDR3 plus reference TRBV7-2 and TRBJ2-3, the full variable domain is GAGVSQSPSNKVTEKGKDVELRCDPISGHTALYWYRQSLGQGLEFLIYFQGNSAPDKSGLPSDRFSAERTGGSVSTLTIQRTQQEDSAVYLCASSLASGGLADTQYFGPGTRLTVL.

The genes are TRBV6-1 and TRBJ1-5; D is unresolved. The germline CDR1 and CDR2 sequences are MNHNS and SASEGT. Trimming pared 3 bases from V and 0 bases from J, leaving 15 bases between. The CDR3 contains 17 residues. The DNA for the CDR3 is TGTGCCAGCAGTGACCCCCTTGTCGGGTATAGCAATCAGCCCCAGCATTTT. Protein: CASSDPLVGYSNQPQHF.

The chain joins TRBV7-9 to TRBJ1-1; D is undetermined. The V end lost 8 bases, the J end lost 3 bases, and 13 bases lay between the germline ends. The CDR3 consists of 13 residues. Germline V gene sequence: CDR1 SEHNR, CDR2 FQNEAQ (reference sequence). Here the CDR3 DNA reads TGTGCCAGCTTAGAGGCGGGGTACACTGAAGCTTTCTTT. The encoded protein is CASLEAGYTEAFF.

This clone appeared a single time. This chain links TRBV15 with TRBJ2-1, with 13 bases fitting TRBD2. The V gene end was trimmed by 0 bases and the J gene end by 10 bases; junction bases not matched to a gene: 21. Germline CDR1 LNHNV, CDR2 YYDKDF (reference sequence). CDR3 length: 21 residues. In nucleotides, the CDR3 is TGTGCCACCAGCAGAGATCCCCGGACTAGCGGGAGCCTCTCTGCAAGGCGAGAGCAGTTCTTC. Translation: CATSRDPRTSGSLSARREQFF.

The chain combines TRBV6-4 with TRBJ2-1; the match to TRBD2 covers 9 bases. The CDR3 extends over 16 amino acids. The V gene end was trimmed by 3 bases and the J gene end by 1 base; junction bases not matched to a gene: 4. The germline V gene encodes CDR1 MRHNA and CDR2 SNTAGT. This CDR3 is CASSEEAGGSYNEQFF. The DNA for the CDR3 is TGTGCCAGCAGTGAAGAGGCGGGAGGGTCCTACAATGAGCAGTTCTTC.

This chain links TRBV3-1 (or the pseudogene TRBV3-2) with TRBJ1-4; possible D gene TRBD1, 6 bases. The CDR3 runs to 14 residues. The V and J ends lost 5 bases and 8 bases respectively, with 15 bases between them. In germline, CDR1 is LGHDT, CDR2 YNNKEL (reference sequence). As DNA, the CDR3 is TGTGCCAGCAGCGCCGGCGGTGGACAGGAAAAACTGTTTTTT. Its protein is CASSAGGGQEKLFF.

The chain joins TRBV5-4 to TRBJ2-1, with D tentatively TRBD2 (6 bases). Germline loops: CDR1 SGHNT, CDR2 YYREEE (reference sequence). The ends were cut back, 2 bases at V and 7 bases at J, with 10 bases in the middle. The CDR3 runs to 13 residues. This chain's CDR3 is CASSLGGENEQFF. For the CDR3, the DNA is TGTGCCAGCAGCTTAGGCGGGGAGAATGAGCAGTTCTTC.

The J gene is TRBJ2-2, the V gene TRBV7-9; possibly TRBD1 for D (5 bases). Germline CDR1 reads SEHNR; CDR2 reads FQNEAQ (reference sequence). The CDR3 length is 14 residues. Trimming left V 5 bases short and J 4 bases short, with 11 bases between. The CDR3, as DNA: TGTGCCAGCAGCCCCCGACAGCCCACCGGGGAGCTGTTTTTT. Its protein product is CASSPRQPTGELFF. The full variable domain, in which reference TRBV7-9 and TRBJ2-2 provide the parts outside the CDR3, is DTGVSQNPRHKITKRGQNVTFRCDPISEHNRLYWYRQTLGQGPEFLTYFQNEAQLEKSRLLSDRFSAERPKGSFSTLEIQRTEQGDSAMYLCASSPRQPTGELFFGEGSRLTVL.

The rearrangement joins TRBV2 to TRBJ2-1; 8 bases map to TRBD2. Germline trimming cut 9 bases from V and 6 bases from J; bases unmatched to any gene: 10. Germline CDR1 reads SNHLY; CDR2 reads FYNNEI. This CDR3 contains 14 residues. CDR3 in DNA: TGTGCCAGATGGAAGCGGGAGATGGGCAATGAGCAGTTCTTC. This sequence encodes CARWKREMGNEQFF.

The chain couples TRBV21-1 to TRBJ1-2; the tabulated D call, TRBD1, remains unverified against the DNA. TRBV21-1 is a known pseudogene. This CDR3 has 12 residues. In nucleotides, the CDR3 is TGTGCCAGCAGCAAAGGTCCAGGACAGGCGACCTTC. This gives the protein CASSKGPGQATF.

The gene calls are TRBV19 and TRBJ1-1, with D perhaps matching TRBD1 (6 bases). Trimming shortened V by 2 bases and J by 0 bases, and 10 bases separated the two germline ends. Looked up from germline, CDR1 is LNHDA and CDR2 is SQIVND (reference sequence). The CDR3 is 15 residues long. CDR3 sequence (DNA): TGTGCCAGTAGTATACAGGGGAAGCTGAACACTGAAGCTTTCTTT. It translates to CASSIQGKLNTEAFF.

The chain uses TRBV10-3 and TRBJ1-5; TRBD1 agrees at 10 bases. Germline trimming cut 6 bases from V and 0 bases from J; bases unmatched to any gene: 2. This CDR3 has 15 amino acids. CDR1 and CDR2 from the germline V gene are ENHRY and SYGVKD. CDR3: CAIRGDRGSNQPQHF. CDR3 bases: TGTGCCATCAGAGGGGACAGGGGTAGCAATCAGCCCCAGCATTTT.

This clone has only a few counts. This chain joins TRBV9 and TRBJ2-1, with D tentatively TRBD2 (6 bases). CDR3 length equals 14 residues. Germline V gene sequence: CDR1 SGDLS, CDR2 YYNGEE. V dropped 0 bases and J dropped 8 bases, with 12 bases sitting between them. CDR3 sequence: CASSVAGVGYEQFF. The CDR3 DNA follows: TGTGCCAGCAGCGTAGCGGGGGTCGGGTATGAGCAGTTCTTC.

This chain joins TRBV4-2 and TRBJ2-1; D is perhaps TRBD1 (6 bases). This CDR3 region has 16 residues. Germline V CDR1 and CDR2: LGHNA, YNFKEQ. With 1 base removed from V and 7 bases from J, the gap between germline ends came to 17 bases. The CDR3, as DNA: TGTGCCAGCAGCCAAGGTAATAGTTTGGGGGCTAATGAGCAGTTCTTC. Its translation is CASSQGNSLGANEQFF.

The chain employs TRBV3-1 (or the pseudogene TRBV3-2) and TRBJ2-2; the D is unclear. Germline V gene sequence: CDR1 LGHDT, CDR2 YNNKEL (reference sequence). The CDR3 is 15 amino acids. V lost 0 bases, J lost 3 bases, and 8 bases lay in between. CDR3 bases: TGTGCCAGCAGCCAAGATATGAGAGACACCGGGGAGCTGTTTTTT. Protein: CASSQDMRDTGELFF.